The clone carrying this TCR beta chain was recorded once. Its antigen remains unknown. This specimen comes from a study of T cells after posttransplantation cyclophosphamide. Overall study findings and caveats: Recipient CMV seropositivity and CMV reactivation strongly tracked TRB clonality. Skin or GI-infiltrating T cells shared few TRB sequences with blood. Later post-transplant blood repertoires were often dominated by donor CD8+ memory clones.

The length of the CDR3 is 14 residues. Germline CDR1 is MNHNS and CDR2 is SASEGT. J lost 6 bases, V lost 1 base, and 2 bases had no gene match. Sequenced by immunoSEQ multiplex PCR; TCRdb stores in-frame clones only, minus some. The sample has approximately 4,000 clones, about 70% seen once; the top ten hold roughly half. A marrow graft followed busulfan-fludarabine conditioning, with cyclophosphamide on days +3 and +4. The sample consisted of CD8+ T cells sorted from PBMCs, taken around 1,200 days after allogeneic stem cell transplant with posttransplant cyclophosphamide. This chain joins TRBV6-1 and TRBJ2-7; 11 bases fit TRBD1. This clonotype originated in a female patient in her forties or fifties who received an allogeneic stem cell transplant from a related donor, was CMV-positive, and had no GVHD. Some T cells may possibly be graft donor cells. CDR3 amino acids: CASSEGTGGGEQYF. The CDR3 coding sequence is TGTGCCAGCAGTGAAGGGACAGGGGGCGGCGAGCAGTACTTC.